The 14 T cell receptor beta chains reported below all come from one sample, sequenced in a study of CD8 T cells in ankylosing spondylitis. Using its own MiXCR run on the 5' RACE reads, TCRdb lists one record per CDR3 protein. The data contain fewer than 250,000 distinct CDR3 sequences, 8% to 11% of them singletons. The sample was blood, either unsorted or a sorted T cell fraction (not recorded which). The source of these receptors is a male donor with ankylosing spondylitis or in good health (not recorded which).

This clonotype has at least ten counts. The chain joins TRBV4-2 to TRBJ2-3, with TRBD1 identical over 7 bases. The CDR3 sequence is 15 residues long. V gave up 0 bases and J gave up 4 bases; unmatched junction bases: 4. Germline values: CDR1 LGHNA, CDR2 YNFKEQ. CDR3 nucleotides: TGTGCCAGCAGCCAAGAGGGGACAGCCCCAGATACGCAGTATTTT. This translates into CASSQEGTAPDTQYF.

This clonotype was observed at least ten times. The chain carries TRBV7-9 and TRBJ2-7; D is perhaps TRBD2 (6 bases). CDR1 and CDR2 (germline): SEHNR, FQNEAQ (reference sequence). The CDR3 extends over 14 amino acids. Trimming removed 5 bases at V and 0 bases at J, with 11 bases between. CDR3 protein: CASSGRLSSYEQYF. CDR3 DNA: TGTGCCAGCAGCGGGAGGCTGAGCTCCTACGAGCAGTACTTC. The full variable domain, completed using reference TRBV7-9 and TRBJ2-7, is DTGVSQNPRHKITKRGQNVTFRCDPISEHNRLYWYRQTLGQGPEFLTYFQNEAQLEKSRLLSDRFSAERPKGSFSTLEIQRTEQGDSAMYLCASSGRLSSYEQYFGPGTRLTVT.

This clonotype was seen repeatedly, ten times or more. This sequence joins TRBV6-1 and TRBJ1-2, with D possibly TRBD1 on 5 matching bases. The CDR3 is made up of 13 amino acids. V lost 1 base, J lost 6 bases, and 9 bases lay in between. Germline CDR1 reads MNHNS; CDR2 reads SASEGT. In DNA, the CDR3 is TGTGCCAGCAGTGAAGGGGGCCGGGATGGCTACACCTTC. Its protein is CASSEGGRDGYTF.

J is TRBJ2-7 and V is TRBV30; TRBD2 matches 16 bases. With V trimmed by 2 bases and J by 1 base, 11 bases remained unmatched. CDR3 size: 19 residues. Germline CDR1 GTSNPN, CDR2 SVGIG (reference sequence). DNA for the CDR3: TGTGCCTGGAGTCCTAAGGGACTAGCGGGAGGGAGGCTGTCCTACGAGCAGTACTTC. Residues: CAWSPKGLAGGRLSYEQYF.

The genes are TRBV6-4 and TRBJ2-7; D gene ambiguous. Germline values: CDR1 MRHNA, CDR2 SNTAGT. V lost 6 bases, J lost 5 bases, and 14 bases lay in between. The CDR3 has 13 residues. The CDR3 nucleotides read TGTGCCAGCAGCCCCGACATCTGGGACGAGCAGTACTTC. Translation: CASSPDIWDEQYF.

This clonotype was recorded at least ten times. V and J are TRBV15 and TRBJ1-2; 7 bases agree with TRBD1. This CDR3 has 15 residues. The J segment lost 4 bases and the V segment lost 5 bases, leaving 10 bases of the junction unmatched. Germline CDR1 LNHNV, CDR2 YYDKDF (reference sequence). CDR3 region: CATSGNGDRSYGYTF. In DNA, the CDR3 is TGTGCCACCAGCGGAAACGGGGACAGAAGCTATGGCTACACCTTC.

Turning to this clonotype: This sequence may be a read error, since a much larger clone differs from it by one base. The chain uses TRBV30 and TRBJ2-2, with TRBD2 matching 8 bases. Losses at the gene ends were 5 bases for V and 6 bases for J; bases not matched to a gene: 8. CDR1 and CDR2 from the germline V gene are GTSNPN and SVGIG (reference sequence). CDR3 length: 14 amino acids. The CDR3 bases are TGTGCCTGGGGCAGCGGGAGTGTCGCCGGGGAGCTGTTTTTT. It encodes CAWGSGSVAGELFF.

This clonotype was found many times. The genes are TRBV6-5 and TRBJ1-2; a possible D gene is TRBD1 (6 bases). The CDR3 runs 12 residues. V was clipped by 5 bases and J by 8 bases, with 12 bases between them. Germline values: CDR1 MNHEY, CDR2 SVGAGI. The CDR3: CASSPTGRGYTF. The CDR3 coding sequence is TGTGCCAGCAGTCCCACAGGGCGCGGCTACACCTTC.

The genes are TRBV4-1 and TRBJ2-7; the match to TRBD1 covers 9 bases. Germline V gene data show CDR1 as MGHRA and CDR2 as YSYEKL. Unmatched junction bases numbered 11, after V lost 0 bases and J lost 5 bases. The CDR3 is 17 residues long. The CDR3 loop is CASSQEGPGQGTDEQYF. In nucleotides, the CDR3 is TGCGCCAGCAGCCAAGAGGGGCCGGGACAGGGAACTGACGAGCAGTACTTC.

A note on this clonotype: A much larger clone differs from this one at a single base, so this may be a read error. The gene calls are TRBV12-3 or TRBV12-4 and TRBJ2-7; unclear D gene. The CDR3 runs to 14 residues. The CDR3 is CASSWALSSYKQYF. The CDR3 nucleotides are TGTGCCAGCAGTTGGGCATTGAGCTCCTACAAGCAGTACTTC.

The chain carries TRBV12-3 or TRBV12-4 and TRBJ2-1, with TRBD2 as a possible D gene (6 bases). The V gene lost 7 bases and the J gene lost 0 bases, with 19 bases spanning the gap. CDR3 size: 17 residues. CDR3 coding DNA: TGTGCCAGCATCCAAGGTGGTGGGGGGAGCTCCTACAATGAGCAGTTCTTC. As protein: CASIQGGGGSSYNEQFF.

A word on this clonotype: A much more abundant neighbour one base away suggests this may be a read error. V is TRBV3-1 and J is TRBJ2-5; D remains unclear. CDR1 and CDR2 from the germline V gene are LGHDT and YNNKEL (reference sequence). The CDR3 extends over 10 amino acids. The germline V and J ends were trimmed by 4 bases and 11 bases, with 8 bases remaining between them. DNA of the CDR3: TGTGCCAGCAGCCGGACGGAGCAGTACTTC. Protein product: CASSRTEQYF.

This chain uses TRBV7-8 with TRBJ2-2, with D hard to call. The CDR3 spans 12 residues. Trimming took off 5 bases at V and 7 bases at J, with 8 bases between the two ends. CDR1 is SGHVS, CDR2 FQNEAQ, per germline. CDR3 nucleotide sequence: TGTGCCAGCAGCCGCGTTGACGGGGAGCTGTTTTTT. Translation: CASSRVDGELFF.

This clonotype was found many times. The rearrangement uses TRBV5-4 and TRBJ2-7; perhaps TRBD1 as D (6 bases). The CDR3 consists of 15 residues. Per the germline V gene, CDR1 is SGHNT and CDR2 is YYREEE (reference sequence). V shed 4 bases and J shed 2 bases, with 16 bases lying between them. The CDR3 DNA reads as TGTGCCAGCAGCGGGGGCGGTGGCCCCACCTACGAGCAGTACTTC. As protein: CASSGGGGPTYEQYF.